These T cell receptor beta chains were read from a single sample in a study of T cell responses to AZD1222 COVID-19 vaccine. Only in-frame clones appear in the TCRdb table, and some are missing; sequencing was by immunoSEQ multiplex PCR. The data hold approximately 50,000 clones, with around nine tenths observed a single time. The source was peripheral blood, collected 28 days after the second AZD1222 dose. The receptors here all came from an adult who received the AZD1222 COVID-19 vaccine. The CDR3 runs from the conserved cysteine through the conserved F or W.

CSVERRGQGDYGYTF TRBJ1-2 TRBV29-1
CASSPGQGPGELFF TRBJ2-2 TRBV6-5
CASSVGSSGNTIYF TRBJ1-3 TRBV9
CASSTGQGTGGNEQFF TRBJ2-1 TRBV5-4
CASSTGQGDKNIQYF TRBJ2-4 TRBV5-1
CASSLAEGYEQYF TRBJ2-7 TRBV5-1
CASRTSGGPETQYF TRBJ2-5 TRBV2
CASCPTGSGNTEAFF TRBJ1-1 TRBV6-6
CASSATALNEQFF TRBJ2-1 TRBV7-3
CASSQVARGFYNEQFF TRBJ2-1 TRBV4-2
CASSPGTGGRTDTQYF TRBJ2-3 TRBV28
CASSIPGTTEQFF TRBJ2-1 TRBV19
CASSSSKSSYEQYF TRBJ2-7 TRBV13
CASSYTGRTEAFF TRBJ1-1 TRBV11-3
CASSEGLAGGETQYF TRBJ2-5 TRBV5-1
CASSQDLGTGGDNQPQHF TRBJ1-5 TRBV4-3
CASSSSGTSAETQYF TRBJ2-5 TRBV11-2
CASSNRENSPLHF TRBJ1-6 TRBV19
CASSHPGGVREQYF TRBJ2-7 TRBV6-5
CASNEGSGNTIYF TRBJ1-3 TRBV19
CASSRAGEFQETQYF TRBJ2-5 TRBV5-1